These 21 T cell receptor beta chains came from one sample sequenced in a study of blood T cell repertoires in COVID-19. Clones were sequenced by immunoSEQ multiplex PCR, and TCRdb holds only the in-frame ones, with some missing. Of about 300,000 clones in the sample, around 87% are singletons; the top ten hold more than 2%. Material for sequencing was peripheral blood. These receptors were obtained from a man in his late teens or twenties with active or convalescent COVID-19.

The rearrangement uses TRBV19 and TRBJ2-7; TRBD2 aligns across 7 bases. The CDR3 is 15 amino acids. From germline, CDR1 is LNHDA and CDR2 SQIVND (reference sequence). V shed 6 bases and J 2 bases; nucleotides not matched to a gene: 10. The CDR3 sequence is CASRSSGRTTYEQYF. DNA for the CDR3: TGTGCCAGTAGATCTAGCGGACGGACCACCTACGAGCAGTACTTC.

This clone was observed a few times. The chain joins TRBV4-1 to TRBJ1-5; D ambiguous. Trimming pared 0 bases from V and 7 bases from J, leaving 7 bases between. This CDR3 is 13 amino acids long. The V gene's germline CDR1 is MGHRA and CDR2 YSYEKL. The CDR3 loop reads CASSQDAGQPQHF. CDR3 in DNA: TGCGCCAGCAGCCAAGATGCCGGGCAGCCCCAGCATTTT.

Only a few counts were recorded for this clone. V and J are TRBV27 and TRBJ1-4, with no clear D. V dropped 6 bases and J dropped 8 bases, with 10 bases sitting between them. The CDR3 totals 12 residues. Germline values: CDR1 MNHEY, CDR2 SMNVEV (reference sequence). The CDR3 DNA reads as TGTGCCAGCAGGGCCGGAGGGGAAAAACTGTTTTTT. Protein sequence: CASRAGGEKLFF.

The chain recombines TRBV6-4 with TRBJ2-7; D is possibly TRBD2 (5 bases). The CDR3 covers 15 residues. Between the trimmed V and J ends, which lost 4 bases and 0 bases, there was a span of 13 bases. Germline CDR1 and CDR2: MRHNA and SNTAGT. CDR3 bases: TGTGCCAGCAGTGTCGACTATACCGGCTCCTACGAGCAGTACTTC. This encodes CASSVDYTGSYEQYF.

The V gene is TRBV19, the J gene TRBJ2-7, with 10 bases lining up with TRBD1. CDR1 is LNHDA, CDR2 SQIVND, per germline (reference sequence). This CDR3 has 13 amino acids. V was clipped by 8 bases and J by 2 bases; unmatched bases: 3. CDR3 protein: CASLGQGPYEQYF. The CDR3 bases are TGTGCCAGTCTGGGACAGGGGCCCTACGAGCAGTACTTC.

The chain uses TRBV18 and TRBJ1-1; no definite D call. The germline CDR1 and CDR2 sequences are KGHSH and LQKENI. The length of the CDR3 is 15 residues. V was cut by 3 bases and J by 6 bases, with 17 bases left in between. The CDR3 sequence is CASSPFTPKGAEAFF. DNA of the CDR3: TGTGCCAGCTCACCCTTCACACCAAAAGGAGCTGAAGCTTTCTTT. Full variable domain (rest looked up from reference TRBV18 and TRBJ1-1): NAGVMQNPRHLVRRRGQEARLRCSPMKGHSHVYWYRQLPEEGLKFMVYLQKENIIDESGMPKERFSAEFPKEGPSILRIQQVVRGDSAAYFCASSPFTPKGAEAFFGQGTRLTVV.

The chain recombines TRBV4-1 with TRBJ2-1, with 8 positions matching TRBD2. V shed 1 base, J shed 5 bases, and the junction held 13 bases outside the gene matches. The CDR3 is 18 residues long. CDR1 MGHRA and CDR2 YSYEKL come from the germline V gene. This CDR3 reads CASSQGRVLAGRDNEQFF. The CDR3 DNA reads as TGCGCCAGCAGCCAAGGAAGGGTATTAGCGGGGAGGGACAATGAGCAGTTCTTC.

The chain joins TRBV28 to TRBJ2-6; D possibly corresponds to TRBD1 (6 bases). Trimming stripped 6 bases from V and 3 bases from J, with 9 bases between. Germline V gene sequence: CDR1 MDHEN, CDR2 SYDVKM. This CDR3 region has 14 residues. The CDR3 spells CASRTGFGANVLTF. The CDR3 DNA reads TGTGCCAGCAGAACAGGGTTTGGGGCCAACGTCCTGACTTTC.

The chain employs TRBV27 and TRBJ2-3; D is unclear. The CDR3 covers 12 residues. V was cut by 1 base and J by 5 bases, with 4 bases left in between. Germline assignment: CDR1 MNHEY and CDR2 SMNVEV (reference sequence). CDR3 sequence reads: CASSLFGDTQYF. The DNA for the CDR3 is TGTGCCAGCAGTTTATTCGGAGATACGCAGTATTTT.

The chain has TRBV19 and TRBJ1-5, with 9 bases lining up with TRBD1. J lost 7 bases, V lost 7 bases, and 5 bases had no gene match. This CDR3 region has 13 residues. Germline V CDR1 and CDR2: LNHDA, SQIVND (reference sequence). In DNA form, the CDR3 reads TGTGCCAGTATGGGGACAGGGAAACAGCCCCAGCATTTT. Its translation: CASMGTGKQPQHF.

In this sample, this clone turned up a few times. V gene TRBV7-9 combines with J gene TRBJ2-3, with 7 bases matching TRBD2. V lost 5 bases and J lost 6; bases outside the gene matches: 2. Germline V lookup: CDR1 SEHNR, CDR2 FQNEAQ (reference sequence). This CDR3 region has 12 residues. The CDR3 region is CASSRGGDTQYF. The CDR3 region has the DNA TGTGCCAGCAGCCGGGGAGGGGATACGCAGTATTTT.

CDR3 coding DNA: TGTGCCAGCAGCTCACAGGGGCGGGGCTACACCTTC. Translated, it gives CASSSQGRGYTF. This chain links TRBV7-9 with TRBJ1-2, with 7 positions matching TRBD1. The ends lost 4 bases at V and 8 bases at J; junction bases unmatched: 4. Germline values: CDR1 SEHNR, CDR2 FQNEAQ (reference sequence). The CDR3 sequence is 12 residues long.

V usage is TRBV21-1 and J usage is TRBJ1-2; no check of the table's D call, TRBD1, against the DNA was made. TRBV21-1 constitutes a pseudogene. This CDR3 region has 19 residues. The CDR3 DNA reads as TGTGCCAGCAGCAAACTACCTTGGCAGGGGGCCAGATGGGGTGGTGGCTACACCTTC. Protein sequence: CASSKLPWQGARWGGGYTF.

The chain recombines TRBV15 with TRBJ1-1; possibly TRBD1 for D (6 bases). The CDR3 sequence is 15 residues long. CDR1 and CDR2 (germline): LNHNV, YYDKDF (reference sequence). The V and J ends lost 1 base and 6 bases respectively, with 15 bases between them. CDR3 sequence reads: CATSRARTVVPEAFF. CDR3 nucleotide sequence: TGTGCCACCAGCAGAGCCCGGACAGTAGTACCTGAAGCTTTCTTT.

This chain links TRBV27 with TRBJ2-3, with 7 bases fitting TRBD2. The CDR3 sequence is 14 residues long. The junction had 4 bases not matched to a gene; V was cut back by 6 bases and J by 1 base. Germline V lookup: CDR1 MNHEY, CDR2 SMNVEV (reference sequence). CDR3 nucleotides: TGTGCCAGCAGCCTCGGACTAGGCACAGATACGCAGTATTTT. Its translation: CASSLGLGTDTQYF.

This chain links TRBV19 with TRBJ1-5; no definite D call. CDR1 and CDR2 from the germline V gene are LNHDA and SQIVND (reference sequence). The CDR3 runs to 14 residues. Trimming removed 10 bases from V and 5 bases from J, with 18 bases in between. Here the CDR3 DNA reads TGTGCCACTAAAGGTCCGCAGCGGTATCAGCCCCAGCATTTT. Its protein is CATKGPQRYQPQHF.

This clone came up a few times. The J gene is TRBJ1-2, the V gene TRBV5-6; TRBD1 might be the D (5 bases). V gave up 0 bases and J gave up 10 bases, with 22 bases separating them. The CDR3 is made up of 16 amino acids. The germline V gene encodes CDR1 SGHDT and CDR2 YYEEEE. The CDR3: CASSLAGHSLRPVYTF. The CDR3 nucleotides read TGTGCCAGCAGCTTGGCAGGACATAGCCTTCGCCCTGTCTACACCTTC.

DNA for the CDR3: TGTGCCAGCAGTTTTACCGACAGCAAAAATCAGCCCCAGCATTTT. It encodes CASSFTDSKNQPQHF. The chain joins TRBV28 to TRBJ1-5, with a weak D call TRBD1 (5 bases). Germline lookup yields CDR1 MDHEN and CDR2 SYDVKM. CDR3 length equals 15 residues. Trimming removed 3 bases from V and 4 bases from J, with 13 bases in between.

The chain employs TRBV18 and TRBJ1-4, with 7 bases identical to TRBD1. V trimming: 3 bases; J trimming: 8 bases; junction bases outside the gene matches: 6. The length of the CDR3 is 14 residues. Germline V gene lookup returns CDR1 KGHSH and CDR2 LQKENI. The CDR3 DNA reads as TGTGCCAGCTCACCGACAGGGCTACCAGAAAAACTGTTTTTT. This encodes CASSPTGLPEKLFF.

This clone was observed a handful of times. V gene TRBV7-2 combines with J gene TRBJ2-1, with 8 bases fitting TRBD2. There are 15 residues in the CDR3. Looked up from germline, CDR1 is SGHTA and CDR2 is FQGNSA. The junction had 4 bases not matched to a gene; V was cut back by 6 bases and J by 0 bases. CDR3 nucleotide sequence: TGTGCCAGCAGGGATAGCGGGAACTCCTACAATGAGCAGTTCTTC. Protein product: CASRDSGNSYNEQFF. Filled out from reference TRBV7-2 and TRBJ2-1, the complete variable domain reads GAGVSQSPSNKVTEKGKDVELRCDPISGHTALYWYRQSLGQGLEFLIYFQGNSAPDKSGLPSDRFSAERTGGSVSTLTIQRTQQEDSAVYLCASRDSGNSYNEQFFGPGTRLTVL.

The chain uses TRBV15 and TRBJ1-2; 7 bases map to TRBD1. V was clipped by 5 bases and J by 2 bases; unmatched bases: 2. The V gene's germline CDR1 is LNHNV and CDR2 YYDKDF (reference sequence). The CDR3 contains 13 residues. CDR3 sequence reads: CATSPDRNYGYTF. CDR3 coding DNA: TGTGCCACCAGCCCGGACAGGAACTATGGCTACACCTTC.